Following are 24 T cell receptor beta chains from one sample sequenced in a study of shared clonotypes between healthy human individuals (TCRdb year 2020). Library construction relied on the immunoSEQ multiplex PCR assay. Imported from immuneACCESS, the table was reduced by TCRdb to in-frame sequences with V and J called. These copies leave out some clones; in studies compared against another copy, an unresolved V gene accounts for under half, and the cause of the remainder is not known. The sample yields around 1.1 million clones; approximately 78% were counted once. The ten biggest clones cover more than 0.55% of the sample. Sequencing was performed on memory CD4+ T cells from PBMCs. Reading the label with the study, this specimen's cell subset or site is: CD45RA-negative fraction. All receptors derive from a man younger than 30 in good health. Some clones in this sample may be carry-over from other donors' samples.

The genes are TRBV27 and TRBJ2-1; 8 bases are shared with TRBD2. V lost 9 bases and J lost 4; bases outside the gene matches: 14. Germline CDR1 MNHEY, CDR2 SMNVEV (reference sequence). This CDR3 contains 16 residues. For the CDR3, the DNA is TGTGCCAGTGCGAGCCTCAGCGGGAGCCAGTACAATGAGCAGTTCTTC. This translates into CASASLSGSQYNEQFF.

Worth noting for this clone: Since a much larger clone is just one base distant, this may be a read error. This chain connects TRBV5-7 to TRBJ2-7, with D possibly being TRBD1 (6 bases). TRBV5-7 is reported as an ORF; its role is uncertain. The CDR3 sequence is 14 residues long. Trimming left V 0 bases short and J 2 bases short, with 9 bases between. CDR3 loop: CASSLVQGPYEQYF. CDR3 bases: TGTGCCAGCAGCTTGGTACAGGGACCCTACGAGCAGTACTTC.

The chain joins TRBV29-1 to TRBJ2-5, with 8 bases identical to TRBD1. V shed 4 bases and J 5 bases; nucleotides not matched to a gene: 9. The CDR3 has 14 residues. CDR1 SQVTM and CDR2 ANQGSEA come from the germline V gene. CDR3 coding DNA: TGCAGCGTTGTCACCCGGACAGGGATTGAGACCCAGTACTTC. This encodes CSVVTRTGIETQYF.

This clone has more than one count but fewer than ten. CDR3 sequence: CAWRRQGAMDEQYF. Here the CDR3 DNA reads TGTGCCTGGAGGAGACAGGGGGCTATGGACGAGCAGTACTTC. This sequence joins TRBV30 and TRBJ2-7; TRBD1 matches 10 bases. With 3 bases clipped from V and 5 bases from J, the junction kept 7 bases outside the gene matches. Germline values: CDR1 GTSNPN, CDR2 SVGIG (reference sequence). This CDR3 is built from 14 residues.

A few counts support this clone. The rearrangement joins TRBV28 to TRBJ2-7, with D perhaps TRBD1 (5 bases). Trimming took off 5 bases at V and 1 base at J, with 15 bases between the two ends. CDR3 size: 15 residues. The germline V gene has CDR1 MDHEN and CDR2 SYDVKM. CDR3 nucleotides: TGTGCCAGCAGTCCCATGACAGCCTTATCCTACGAGCAGTACTTC. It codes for CASSPMTALSYEQYF.

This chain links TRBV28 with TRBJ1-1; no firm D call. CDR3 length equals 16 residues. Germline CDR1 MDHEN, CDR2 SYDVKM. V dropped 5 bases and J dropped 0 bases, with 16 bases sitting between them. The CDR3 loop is CASSGTFPFMNTEAFF. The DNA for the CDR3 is TGTGCCAGCAGTGGAACCTTCCCATTTATGAACACTGAAGCTTTCTTT.

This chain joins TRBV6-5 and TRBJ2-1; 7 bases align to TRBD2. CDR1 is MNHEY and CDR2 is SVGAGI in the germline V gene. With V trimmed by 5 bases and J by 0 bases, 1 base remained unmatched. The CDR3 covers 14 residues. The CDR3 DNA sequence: TGTGCCAGCAGTCGGGGGGACTCCTACAATGAGCAGTTCTTC. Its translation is CASSRGDSYNEQFF.

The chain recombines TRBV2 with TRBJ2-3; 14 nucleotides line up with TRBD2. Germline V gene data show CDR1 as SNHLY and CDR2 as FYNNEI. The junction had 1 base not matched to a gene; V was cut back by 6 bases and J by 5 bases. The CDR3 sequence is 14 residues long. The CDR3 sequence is CASRGLAGVDTQYF. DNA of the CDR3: TGTGCCAGCAGGGGACTAGCGGGGGTAGATACGCAGTATTTT.

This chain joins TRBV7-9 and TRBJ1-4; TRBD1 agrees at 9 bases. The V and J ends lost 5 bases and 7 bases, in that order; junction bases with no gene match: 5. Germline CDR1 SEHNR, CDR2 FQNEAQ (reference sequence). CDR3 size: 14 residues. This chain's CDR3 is CASSAGTGREKLFF. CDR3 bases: TGTGCCAGCAGCGCCGGGACAGGGCGTGAAAAACTGTTTTTT.

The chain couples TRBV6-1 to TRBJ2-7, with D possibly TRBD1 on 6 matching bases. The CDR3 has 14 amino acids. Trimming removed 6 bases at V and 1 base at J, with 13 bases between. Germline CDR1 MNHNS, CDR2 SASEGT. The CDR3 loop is CASRANRDSYEQYF. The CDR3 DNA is TGTGCCAGCAGGGCCAACAGGGATTCCTACGAGCAGTACTTC.

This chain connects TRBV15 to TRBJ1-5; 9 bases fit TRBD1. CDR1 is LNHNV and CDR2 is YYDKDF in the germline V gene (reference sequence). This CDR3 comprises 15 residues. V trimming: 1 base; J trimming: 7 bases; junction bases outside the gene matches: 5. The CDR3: CATSRGDRAGQPQHF. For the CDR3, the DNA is TGTGCCACCAGCAGAGGGGACAGGGCGGGGCAGCCCCAGCATTTT.

The CDR3 loop is CASSGTGPTDTQYF. In nucleotides, the CDR3 is TGTGCCAGCAGCGGGACAGGACCCACAGATACGCAGTATTTT. The V gene is TRBV28, the J gene TRBJ2-3; 8 bases line up with TRBD1. CDR1 is MDHEN, CDR2 SYDVKM, per germline. The CDR3 sequence is 14 residues long. Trimming took 6 bases from V and 2 from J; bases not matched to a gene: 4.

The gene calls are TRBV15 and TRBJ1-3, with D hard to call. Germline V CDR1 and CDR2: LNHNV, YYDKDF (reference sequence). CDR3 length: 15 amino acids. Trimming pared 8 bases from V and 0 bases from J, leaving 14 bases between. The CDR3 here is CATGILRASGNTIYF. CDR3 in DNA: TGTGCCACCGGGATACTTAGGGCCTCTGGAAACACCATATATTTT.

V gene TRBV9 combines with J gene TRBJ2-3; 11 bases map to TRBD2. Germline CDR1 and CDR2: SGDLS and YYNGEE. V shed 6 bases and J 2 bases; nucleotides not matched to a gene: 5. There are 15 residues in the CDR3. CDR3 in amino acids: CASNGLAGLTDTQYF. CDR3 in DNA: TGTGCCAGCAACGGACTAGCGGGCCTCACAGATACGCAGTATTTT.

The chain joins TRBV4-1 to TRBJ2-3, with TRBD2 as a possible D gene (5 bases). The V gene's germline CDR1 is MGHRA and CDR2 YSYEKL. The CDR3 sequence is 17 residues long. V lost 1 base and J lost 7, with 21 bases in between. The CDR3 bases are TGCGCCAGCAGCCAAGGGAGCGTGAGAGGGCCCTCAAATACGCAGTATTTT. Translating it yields CASSQGSVRGPSNTQYF.

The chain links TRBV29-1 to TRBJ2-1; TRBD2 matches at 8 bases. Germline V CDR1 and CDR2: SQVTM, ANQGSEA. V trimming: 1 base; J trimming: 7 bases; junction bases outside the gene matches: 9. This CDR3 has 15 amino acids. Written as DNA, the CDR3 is TGCAGCGTTGAAGTTTCGGGAGGGCTTGGGAATGAGCAGTTCTTC. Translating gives CSVEVSGGLGNEQFF.

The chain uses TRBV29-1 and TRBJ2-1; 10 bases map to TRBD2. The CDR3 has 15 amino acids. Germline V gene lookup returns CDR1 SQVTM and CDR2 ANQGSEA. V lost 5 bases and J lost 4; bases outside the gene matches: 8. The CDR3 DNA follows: TGCAGCGTTACCCCCGGGACTAGCGCGTACAATGAGCAGTTCTTC. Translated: CSVTPGTSAYNEQFF.

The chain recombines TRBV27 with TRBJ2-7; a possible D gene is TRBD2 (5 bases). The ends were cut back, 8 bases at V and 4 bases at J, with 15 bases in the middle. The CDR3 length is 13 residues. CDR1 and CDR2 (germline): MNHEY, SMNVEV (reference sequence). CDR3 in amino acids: CASGRGGRYEQYF. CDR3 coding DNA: TGTGCCAGCGGCCGCGGAGGACGATACGAGCAGTACTTC.

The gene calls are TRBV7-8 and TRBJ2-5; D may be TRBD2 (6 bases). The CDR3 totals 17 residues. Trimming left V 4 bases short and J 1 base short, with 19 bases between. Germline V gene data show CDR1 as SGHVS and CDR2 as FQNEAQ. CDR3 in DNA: TGTGCCAGCAGCTCCCGGGGGAGCAGAGCTTCCCAAGAGACCCAGTACTTC. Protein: CASSSRGSRASQETQYF.

CDR3 protein: CASREGLALSTDTQYF. CDR3 nucleotides: TGTGCCAGCAGAGAGGGACTAGCGCTGAGCACAGATACGCAGTATTTT. V usage is TRBV27 and J usage is TRBJ2-3; the match to TRBD2 covers 10 bases. Germline V CDR1 and CDR2: MNHEY, SMNVEV (reference sequence). The CDR3 length is 16 residues. The trim removed 6 bases at V and 0 bases at J, leaving 6 bases unmatched.

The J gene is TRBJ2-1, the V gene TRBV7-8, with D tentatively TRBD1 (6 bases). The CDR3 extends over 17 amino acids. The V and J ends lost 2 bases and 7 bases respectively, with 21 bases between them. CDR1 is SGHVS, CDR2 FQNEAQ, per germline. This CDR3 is CASSLPPSRGFLNEQFF. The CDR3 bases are TGTGCCAGCAGCTTACCCCCAAGTAGGGGGTTCCTTAATGAGCAGTTCTTC. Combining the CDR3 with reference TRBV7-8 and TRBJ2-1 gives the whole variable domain GAGVSQSPRYKVAKRGQDVALRCDPISGHVSLFWYQQALGQGPEFLTYFQNEAQLDKSGLPSDRFFAERPEGSVSTLKIQRTQQEDSAVYLCASSLPPSRGFLNEQFFGPGTRLTVL.

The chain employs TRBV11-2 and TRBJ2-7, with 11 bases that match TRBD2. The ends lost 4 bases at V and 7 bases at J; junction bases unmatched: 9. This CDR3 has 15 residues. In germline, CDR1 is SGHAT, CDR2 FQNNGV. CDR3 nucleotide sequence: TGTGCCAGCAGCTCCTTAGCGGGAGGGCCGTTTGAGCAGTACTTC. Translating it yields CASSSLAGGPFEQYF.

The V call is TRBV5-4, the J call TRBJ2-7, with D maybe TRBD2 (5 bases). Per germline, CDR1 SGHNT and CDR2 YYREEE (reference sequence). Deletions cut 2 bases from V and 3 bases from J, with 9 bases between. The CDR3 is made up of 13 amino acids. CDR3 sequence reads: CASSFRGYYEQYF. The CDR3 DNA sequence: TGTGCCAGCAGCTTTCGAGGGTACTACGAGCAGTACTTC.

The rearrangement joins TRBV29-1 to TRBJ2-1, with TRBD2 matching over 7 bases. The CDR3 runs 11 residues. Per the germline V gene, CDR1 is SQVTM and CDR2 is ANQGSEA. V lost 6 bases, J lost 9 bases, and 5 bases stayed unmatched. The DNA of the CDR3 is TGCAGCGTATGGGGGGGAGGTGAGCAGTTCTTC. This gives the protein CSVWGGGEQFF.